This T cell receptor (beta chain) was sequenced in a study of beta chain features in type 1 diabetes. On the study more broadly: The number of sorted cells examined across all samples was under 130,000,000. General study points: For cells with high TCR expression, cDNA sequencing could yield over-representation. Type 1 diabetes patients showed a moderate but significant shortening of TCRB CDR3s in all four CD4+ subsets.

Concerning this clone itself: What it binds is not known.

V was shortened by 1 base and J by 6 bases, with 10 bases between the two germline ends. This CDR3 has 13 residues. Germline assignment: CDR1 GTSNPN and CDR2 SVGIG (reference sequence). Expressed TCRB transcripts were sequenced, since all the RNA that had been isolated was reverse transcribed. Sequencing was performed with immunoSEQ multiplex PCR; in TCRdb, only in-frame clones are kept and a portion is missing. The sample carries about 240,000 clones, about 26% recorded once. This sequence originates from a man in his thirties or forties in good health. The sample consisted of central memory CD4+ T cells from blood. The rearrangement joins TRBV30 to TRBJ1-5; D gene unclear. The CDR3 DNA sequence: TGTGCCTGGAGTGGTGGGGTCGGTCAGCCCCAGCATTTT. This gives the protein CAWSGGVGQPQHF.